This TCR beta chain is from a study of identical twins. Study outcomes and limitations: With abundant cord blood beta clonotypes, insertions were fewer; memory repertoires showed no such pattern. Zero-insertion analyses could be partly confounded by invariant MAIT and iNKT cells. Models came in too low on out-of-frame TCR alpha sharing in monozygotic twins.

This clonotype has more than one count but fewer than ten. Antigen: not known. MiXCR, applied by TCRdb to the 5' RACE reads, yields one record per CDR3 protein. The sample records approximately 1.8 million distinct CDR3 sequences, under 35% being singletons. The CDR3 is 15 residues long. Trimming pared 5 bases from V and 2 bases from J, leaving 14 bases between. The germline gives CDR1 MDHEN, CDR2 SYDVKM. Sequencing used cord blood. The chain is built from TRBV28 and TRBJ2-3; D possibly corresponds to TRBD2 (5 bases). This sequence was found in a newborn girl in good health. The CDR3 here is CASSPRTRPTDTQYF. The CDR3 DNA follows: TGTGCCAGCAGTCCTCGGACTCGACCCACAGATACGCAGTATTTT.